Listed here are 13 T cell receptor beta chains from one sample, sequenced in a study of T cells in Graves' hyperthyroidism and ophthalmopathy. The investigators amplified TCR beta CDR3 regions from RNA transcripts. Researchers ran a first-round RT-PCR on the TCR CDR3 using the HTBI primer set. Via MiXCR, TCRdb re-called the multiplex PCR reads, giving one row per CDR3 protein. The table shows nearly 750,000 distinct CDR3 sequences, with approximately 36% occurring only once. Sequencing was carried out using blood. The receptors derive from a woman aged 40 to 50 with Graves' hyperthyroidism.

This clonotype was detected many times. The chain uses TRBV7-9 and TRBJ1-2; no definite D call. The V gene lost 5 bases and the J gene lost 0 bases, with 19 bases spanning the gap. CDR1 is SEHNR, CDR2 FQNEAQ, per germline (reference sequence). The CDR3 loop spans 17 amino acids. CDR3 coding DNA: TGTGCCAGCAGCCTCCCCACTGGAAGATCACCTAACTATGGCTACACCTTC. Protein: CASSLPTGRSPNYGYTF.

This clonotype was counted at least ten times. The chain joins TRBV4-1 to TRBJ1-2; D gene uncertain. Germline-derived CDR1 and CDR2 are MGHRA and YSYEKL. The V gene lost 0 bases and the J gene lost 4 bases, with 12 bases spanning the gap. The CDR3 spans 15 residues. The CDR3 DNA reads TGCGCCAGCAGCCAAGATGATTCAACTGTCTATGGCTACACCTTC. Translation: CASSQDDSTVYGYTF.

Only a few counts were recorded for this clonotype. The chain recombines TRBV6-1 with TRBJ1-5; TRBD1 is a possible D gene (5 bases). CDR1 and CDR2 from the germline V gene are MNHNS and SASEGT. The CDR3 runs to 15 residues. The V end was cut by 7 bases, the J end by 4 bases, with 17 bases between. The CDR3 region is CASTTGTDHNQPQHF. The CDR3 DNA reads TGTGCCAGCACCACCGGGACCGACCATAATCAGCCCCAGCATTTT.

The CDR3 protein is CASIRTGGISNQPQHF. As DNA, the CDR3 is TGTGCCAGTATTCGGACAGGGGGTATAAGCAATCAGCCCCAGCATTTT. J is TRBJ1-5 and V is TRBV19; the match to TRBD1 covers 10 bases. The CDR3 has 16 amino acids. Germline lookup yields CDR1 LNHDA and CDR2 SQIVND (reference sequence). The ends lost 7 bases at V and 1 base at J; junction bases unmatched: 7.

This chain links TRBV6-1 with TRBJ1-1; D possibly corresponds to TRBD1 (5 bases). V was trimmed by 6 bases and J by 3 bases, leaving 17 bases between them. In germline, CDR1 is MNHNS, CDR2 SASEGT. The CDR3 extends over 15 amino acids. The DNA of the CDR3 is TGTGCCAGCAGCCTTAATCTGGGGGAGGACACTGAAGCTTTCTTT. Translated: CASSLNLGEDTEAFF.

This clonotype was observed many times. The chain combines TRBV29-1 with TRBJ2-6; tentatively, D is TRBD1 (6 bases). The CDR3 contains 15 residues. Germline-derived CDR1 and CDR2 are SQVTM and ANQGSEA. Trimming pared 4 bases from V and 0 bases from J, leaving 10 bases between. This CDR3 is CSVGTVSSGANVLTF. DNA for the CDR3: TGCAGCGTTGGGACAGTTAGCTCTGGGGCCAACGTCCTGACTTTC.

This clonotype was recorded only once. The CDR3 DNA reads as TGCGCCAGCAGCCAGACTAGCGGGAGTATCCACGAGCAGTACTTC. It codes for CASSQTSGSIHEQYF. J is TRBJ2-7 and V is TRBV5-1; 12 bases are a match to TRBD2. CDR1 is SGHRS, CDR2 YFSETQ, per germline. The CDR3 has 15 amino acids. V shed 4 bases and J 5 bases; nucleotides not matched to a gene: 7.

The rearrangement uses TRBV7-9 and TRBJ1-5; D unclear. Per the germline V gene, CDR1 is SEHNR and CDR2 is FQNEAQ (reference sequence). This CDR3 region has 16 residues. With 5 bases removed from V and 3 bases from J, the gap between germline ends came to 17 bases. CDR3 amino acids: CASSQDKGLLNQPQHF. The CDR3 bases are TGTGCCAGCAGCCAAGATAAGGGCCTACTCAATCAGCCCCAGCATTTT.

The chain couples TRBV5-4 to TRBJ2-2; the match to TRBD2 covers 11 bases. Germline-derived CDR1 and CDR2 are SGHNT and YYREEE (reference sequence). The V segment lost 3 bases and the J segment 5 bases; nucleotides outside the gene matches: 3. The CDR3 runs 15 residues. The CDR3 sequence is CASSSRLAGTGELFF. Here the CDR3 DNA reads TGTGCCAGCAGCTCGCGACTAGCGGGAACCGGGGAGCTGTTTTTT.

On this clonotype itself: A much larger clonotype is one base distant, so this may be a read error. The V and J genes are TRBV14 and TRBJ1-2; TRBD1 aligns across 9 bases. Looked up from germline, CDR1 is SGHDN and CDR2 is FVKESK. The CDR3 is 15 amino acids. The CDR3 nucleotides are TGTGCCAGCAGGTCGACCGGGACAGGGAACTGTGGCTACACCTTC. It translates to CASRSTGTGNCGYTF.

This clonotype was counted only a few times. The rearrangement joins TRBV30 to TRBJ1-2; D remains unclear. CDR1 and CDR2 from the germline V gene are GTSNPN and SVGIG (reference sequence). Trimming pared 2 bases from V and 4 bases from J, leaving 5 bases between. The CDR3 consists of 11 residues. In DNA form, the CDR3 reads TGTGCCTGGAGTCGCAGCTATGGCTACACCTTC. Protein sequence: CAWSRSYGYTF.

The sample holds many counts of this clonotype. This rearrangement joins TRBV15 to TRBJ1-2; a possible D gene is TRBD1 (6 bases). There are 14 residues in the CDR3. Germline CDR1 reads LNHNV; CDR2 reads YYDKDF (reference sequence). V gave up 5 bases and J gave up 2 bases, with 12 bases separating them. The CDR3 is CATSFNRDNYGYTF. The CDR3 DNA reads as TGTGCCACCAGCTTCAACAGGGACAACTATGGCTACACCTTC.

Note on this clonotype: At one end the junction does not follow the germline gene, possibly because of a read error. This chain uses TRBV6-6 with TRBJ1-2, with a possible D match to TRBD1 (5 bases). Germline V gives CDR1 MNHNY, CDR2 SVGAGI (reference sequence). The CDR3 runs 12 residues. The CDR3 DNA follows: TGCGCCAGCAGTGAGTCGACAGAGGGGTACACCTTC. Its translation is CASSESTEGYTF.